The rows below give T cell receptor beta chains drawn from one sample of a study of long-term antiretroviral therapy in people with HIV. Profiling relied on immunoSEQ multiplex PCR, and the TCRdb table lists in-frame clones only, not all of them. Of 30,000 or so clones in the sample, approximately 85% were seen once. The specimen was unsorted PBMCs, collected 3 years after starting antiretroviral therapy. These TCRs come from a man aged 35-49 years with HIV. Each CDR3 is given with its conserved first and last residue. A D gene is named only where the DNA matches it firmly. Not every row has a clone size; where given, it reads once, few, many or a size class.

abundance,d_gene,v_gene,j_gene,CDR3nt,CDR3aa
-,-,TRBV2,TRBJ2-2,TGTGCCAGCAGCGGAGGGGGAGGGCGGGAGCTGTTTTTT,CASSGGGGRELFF
-,-,TRBV5-1,TRBJ1-4,TGCGCCAGCAGCCTTGGGACCCAAGGAGAAAAACTGTTTTTT,CASSLGTQGEKLFF
-,-,TRBV6-1,TRBJ1-5,TGTGCCAGCAGTGAAGCGCCACGAAATCAGCCCCAGCATTTT,CASSEAPRNQPQHF
-,-,TRBV6-5,TRBJ1-1,TGTGCCAGCAGTACGGGGCCCAGTAGGAGCACTGAAGCTTTCTTT,CASSTGPSRSTEAFF
-,-,TRBV5-1,TRBJ1-2,TGCGCCAGCAGTTTGGATGGCAGCTCTAACTATGGCTACACCTTC,CASSLDGSSNYGYTF
-,-,TRBV7-9,TRBJ2-7,TGTGCCAGCAGCTTACAAGAATACGAGCAGTACTTC,CASSLQEYEQYF
-,-,TRBV28,TRBJ1-1,TGTGCCAGCAGTTTACAGACAGTGAACACTGAAGCTTTCTTT,CASSLQTVNTEAFF
-,TRBD1,TRBV4-2,TRBJ2-7,TGTGCCAGCAGCTTCTCCGGGACAGATCCTTCCGAGCAGTACTTC,CASSFSGTDPSEQYF
-,-,TRBV7-9,TRBJ2-1,TGTGCCAGCAGCCCCGACAGGTTTGGCTACAATGAGCAGTTCTTC,CASSPDRFGYNEQFF
-,-,TRBV29-1,TRBJ2-1,TGCAGCGTTCGTAAGGACAATGAGCAGTTCTTC,CSVRKDNEQFF
-,TRBD1,TRBV2,TRBJ1-1,TGTGCCAGCAGTGACAGGGGGACTGAAGCTTTCTTT,CASSDRGTEAFF
-,-,TRBV5-6,TRBJ1-2,TGTGCCAGCAGCGCCGGACAGACTCAGGGCTACACCTTC,CASSAGQTQGYTF
few,-,TRBV7-9,TRBJ2-7,TGTGCCAGCAGCTGGACCGGGACACTCTACGAGCAGTACTTC,CASSWTGTLYEQYF
-,-,TRBV7-7,TRBJ2-2,TGTGCCAGCAGCACGTCAGGGTTGTCCGGGGAGCTGTTTTTT,CASSTSGLSGELFF
-,TRBD1,TRBV4-2,TRBJ2-7,TGTGCCAGCAGCCAGTGGACAGGGGACTACTACGAGCAGTACTTC,CASSQWTGDYYEQYF
-,-,TRBV10-1,TRBJ2-2,TGCGCCAGCAGTGAGTCACCACGACAAAACACCGGGGAGCTGTTTTTT,CASSESPRQNTGELFF
few,-,TRBV19,TRBJ2-7,TGTGCCAGTAGCTCAGGCGGGATCGGCCGCGAGCAGTACTTC,CASSSGGIGREQYF
-,-,TRBV4-1,TRBJ2-7,TGCGCCAGCAGCCAAGGGACAGACTACGAGCAGTACTTC,CASSQGTDYEQYF
-,TRBD1,TRBV30,TRBJ1-1,TGTGCCTGGAGTGTAGGGACAGCCCGGGCAGCTTTCTTT,CAWSVGTARAAFF
-,-,TRBV5-1,TRBJ1-2,TGCGCCAGCAGCCTGGGGGGGGGACAAAACTATGGCTACACCTTC,CASSLGGGQNYGYTF
once,TRBD1,TRBV27,TRBJ2-7,TGTGCCAGCAGTTCCTCCACTCCCGAGGACAGGGGGCCCCTCGAGCAGTACTTC,CASSSSTPEDRGPLEQYF
-,TRBD1,TRBV7-9,TRBJ1-3,TGTGCCAGCAGCCTCGGGACAGGAGCGTCTGGAAACACCATATATTTT,CASSLGTGASGNTIYF
-,-,TRBV4-2,TRBJ2-3,TGTGCCAGCAGCCTCCTCCCCCCCGGCGGGACTAGCACAGATACGCAGTATTTT,CASSLLPPGGTSTDTQYF
-,TRBD1,TRBV5-1,TRBJ1-2,TGCGCCAGCAGCTCCGGGACAGTCGCTAACTATGGCTACACCTTC,CASSSGTVANYGYTF
once,-,TRBV4-1,TRBJ2-7,TGCGCCAGCAGCCAATCAGAGGGACTCTTGAAGTACTTC,CASSQSEGLLKYF